The clone carrying this T cell receptor beta chain has at least ten counts. What it recognizes is unknown. This sample stems from a study of identical twins. Regarding the study as a whole: Diverse VJ usage suggested most zero-insertion clonotypes were not invariant T cells.

Unique molecular identifiers were present on cDNA, and template switching added a universal primer site. TCRdb fed the 5' RACE reads into MiXCR, producing one record per CDR3 protein. Of about 690,000 distinct CDR3 sequences listed, over 5% were seen once; the top ten hold roughly 1.8%. V was shortened by 3 bases and J by 6 bases, with 5 bases between the two germline ends. The CDR3 extends over 12 amino acids. In germline, CDR1 is MGHRA, CDR2 YSYEKL. The sample comprised naive T cells sorted from blood. The clonotype originates from a young man in good health. The J gene is TRBJ2-2, the V gene TRBV4-1; D is unclear. CDR3: CASSQMPGELFF. The CDR3 region has the DNA TGCGCCAGCAGCCAGATGCCCGGGGAGCTGTTTTTT.